Listed below are T cell receptor beta chains from one sample, sequenced in a study of shared clonotypes between healthy human individuals. The table came from immunoSEQ multiplex PCR; TCRdb's copy has only in-frame clones and leaves some out. Of around 2.5 million clones listed, more than 85% were seen once; the top ten hold 0.36%. Sequenced: naive CD4+ T cells from PBMCs. The source is a man aged 18 to 29 in good health. Some clones in this sample may be carry-over from other donors' samples. CDR3s include the opening cysteine and the closing phenylalanine or tryptophan. D genes are given only for firm matches. Some rows mark clone size as missing; the rest say once, few, many or name a class of expanded clone.

.	TRBV5-1	TRBJ2-3	.	CASSLAVRGADTQYF	TGCGCCAGCAGCTTGGCCGTCAGGGGGGCAGATACGCAGTATTTT
.	TRBV18	TRBJ2-7	.	CASSTDYEQYF	TGTGCCAGCTCGACGGACTACGAGCAGTACTTC
.	TRBV28	TRBJ2-6	.	CASSTPAPSGANVLTF	TGTGCCAGCAGTACCCCCGCGCCCTCTGGGGCCAACGTCCTGACTTTC
.	TRBV28	TRBJ2-7	.	CATGEGAYEQYF	TGTGCCACGGGGGAGGGGGCCTACGAGCAGTACTTC
.	TRBV4-1	TRBJ2-7	TRBD2	CASSQGRLAGVNEQYF	TGCGCCAGCAGCCAAGGCCGACTAGCGGGAGTTAACGAGCAGTACTTC
.	TRBV5-1	TRBJ1-1	TRBD1	CASSPDRARLNTEAFF	TGCGCCAGCAGCCCGGACAGGGCGAGGTTGAACACTGAAGCTTTCTTT
.	TRBV7-3	TRBJ2-1	.	CASSFGGGLNEQFF	TGTGCCAGCAGCTTCGGCGGAGGGTTAAACGAGCAGTTCTTC
.	TRBV2	TRBJ2-7	.	CASSSESKGEQYF	TGTGCCAGCAGTAGTGAGAGTAAGGGCGAGCAGTACTTC
.	TRBV11-3	TRBJ2-3	TRBD2	CASSTRGLAGDTQYF	TGTGCCAGCAGCACCCGAGGACTAGCGGGAGATACGCAGTATTTT
.	TRBV5-1	TRBJ2-2	.	CASSLMGQPNTGELFF	TGCGCCAGCAGCTTGATGGGACAACCAAACACCGGGGAGCTGTTTTTT
.	TRBV19	TRBJ1-5	.	CASSRTGFYQPQHF	TGTGCCAGTAGTAGAACAGGGTTTTATCAGCCCCAGCATTTT
.	TRBV19	TRBJ2-4	.	CASSIRQRGAKNIQYF	TGTGCCAGTAGTATTCGGCAGCGAGGAGCCAAAAACATTCAGTACTTC
.	TRBV5-1	TRBJ1-4	.	CASSFSGPVPEKLFF	TGCGCCAGCAGCTTCTCCGGACCCGTTCCTGAAAAACTGTTTTTT
.	TRBV28	TRBJ2-1	TRBD2	CASSKGLAGGLGEQFF	TGTGCCAGCAGCAAGGGACTAGCGGGAGGGCTTGGTGAGCAGTTCTTC
once	TRBV7-8	TRBJ1-4	.	CASSPAGSRGKLFF	TGTGCCAGCAGCCCCGCGGGGTCTCGCGGGAAACTGTTTTTT
.	TRBV15	TRBJ1-6	.	CATSRQGGNSPLHF	TGTGCCACCAGCAGGCAGGGAGGTAATTCACCCCTCCACTTT
.	TRBV4-2	TRBJ2-1	.	CASSLTRGEQFF	TGTGCCAGCAGCCTCACTCGCGGTGAGCAGTTCTTC
once	TRBV19	TRBJ2-7	.	CATTTWGTAGEQYF	TGTGCCACCACAACCTGGGGTACTGCGGGCGAGCAGTACTTC
.	TRBV18	TRBJ2-7	.	CASSPRRLPESSYEQYF	TGTGCCAGCTCACCCCGTAGGCTCCCGGAGAGTTCCTACGAGCAGTACTTC
.	TRBV18	TRBJ1-4	TRBD1	CASSPAVGQGPEKLFF	TGTGCCAGCTCACCGGCCGTTGGACAGGGACCTGAAAAACTGTTTTTT
.	TRBV15	TRBJ2-7	TRBD1	CATSRGVDRGNEQYF	TGTGCCACCAGCAGAGGAGTGGACAGGGGCAACGAGCAGTACTTC
.	TRBV6-5	TRBJ1-5	TRBD1	CASRQGAGQPQHF	TGTGCCAGCAGGCAGGGGGCGGGGCAGCCCCAGCATTTT
few	TRBV19	TRBJ2-7	TRBD1	CASRKGTGVAYEQYF	TGTGCCAGTAGGAAAGGGACAGGGGTAGCCTACGAGCAGTACTTC
.	TRBV4-2	TRBJ2-7	TRBD1	CASSQGTGSSYEQYF	TGTGCCAGCAGCCAGGGGACAGGGAGCTCCTACGAGCAGTACTTC
.	TRBV2	TRBJ2-7	.	CASSVLQGGDEQYF	TGTGCCAGCAGTGTCCTGCAGGGCGGAGACGAGCAGTACTTC
.	TRBV11-3	TRBJ2-7	.	CASSDDWGGEQYF	TGTGCCAGCAGCGATGACTGGGGAGGCGAGCAGTACTTC
few	TRBV28	TRBJ2-2	TRBD1	CASSTPGQGMAGELFF	TGTGCCAGCAGTACTCCGGGACAGGGAATGGCCGGGGAGCTGTTTTTT
.	TRBV4-2	TRBJ1-3	.	CASSQDKRASYWNTIYF	TGTGCCAGCAGCCAAGATAAAAGGGCCTCCTATTGGAACACCATATATTTT
.	TRBV5-8	TRBJ2-2	.	CASTVRAGELFF	TGTGCCAGCACGGTCAGGGCCGGGGAGCTGTTTTTT
.	TRBV9	TRBJ2-3	.	CASSALRDSSDTQYF	TGTGCCAGCAGCGCTCTCCGAGACAGCTCAGATACGCAGTATTTT
.	TRBV5-4	TRBJ2-3	TRBD1	CASSLDTGADTQYF	TGTGCCAGCAGCTTGGACACAGGGGCAGATACGCAGTATTTT
few	TRBV28	TRBJ1-5	.	CASSFGQIYSNQPQHF	TGTGCCAGCAGTTTTGGTCAGATATATAGCAATCAGCCCCAGCATTTT
once	TRBV20-1	TRBJ1-2	.	CSASGGYTF	TGCAGTGCTAGTGGTGGCTACACCTTC
once	TRBV14	TRBJ2-5	.	CASSQGLGWVQETQYF	TGTGCCAGCAGCCAAGGGCTCGGGTGGGTCCAAGAGACCCAGTACTTC
.	TRBV7-9	TRBJ2-7	TRBD1	CASSLSNRGEQYF	TGTGCCAGCAGCTTATCGAACAGGGGCGAGCAGTACTTC
.	TRBV10-1	TRBJ2-7	TRBD2	CASIPGLAASYEQYF	TGCGCCAGCATCCCGGGACTAGCGGCCTCCTACGAGCAGTACTTC